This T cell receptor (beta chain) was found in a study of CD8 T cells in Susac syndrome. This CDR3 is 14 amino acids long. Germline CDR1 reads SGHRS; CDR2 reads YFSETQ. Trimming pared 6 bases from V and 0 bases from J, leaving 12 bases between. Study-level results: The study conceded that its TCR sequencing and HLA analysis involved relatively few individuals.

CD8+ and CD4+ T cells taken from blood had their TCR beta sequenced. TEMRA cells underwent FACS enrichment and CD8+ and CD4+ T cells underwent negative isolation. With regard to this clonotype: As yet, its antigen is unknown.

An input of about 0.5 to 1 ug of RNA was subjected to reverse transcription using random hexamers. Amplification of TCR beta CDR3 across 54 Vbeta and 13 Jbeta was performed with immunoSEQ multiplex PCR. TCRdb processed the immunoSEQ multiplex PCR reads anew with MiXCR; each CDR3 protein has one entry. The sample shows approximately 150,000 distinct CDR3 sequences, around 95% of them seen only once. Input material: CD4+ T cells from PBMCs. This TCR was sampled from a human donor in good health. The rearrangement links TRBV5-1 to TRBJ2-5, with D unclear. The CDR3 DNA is TGCGCCAGCACTAGGACGGAGTACCAAGAGACCCAGTACTTC. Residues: CASTRTEYQETQYF.